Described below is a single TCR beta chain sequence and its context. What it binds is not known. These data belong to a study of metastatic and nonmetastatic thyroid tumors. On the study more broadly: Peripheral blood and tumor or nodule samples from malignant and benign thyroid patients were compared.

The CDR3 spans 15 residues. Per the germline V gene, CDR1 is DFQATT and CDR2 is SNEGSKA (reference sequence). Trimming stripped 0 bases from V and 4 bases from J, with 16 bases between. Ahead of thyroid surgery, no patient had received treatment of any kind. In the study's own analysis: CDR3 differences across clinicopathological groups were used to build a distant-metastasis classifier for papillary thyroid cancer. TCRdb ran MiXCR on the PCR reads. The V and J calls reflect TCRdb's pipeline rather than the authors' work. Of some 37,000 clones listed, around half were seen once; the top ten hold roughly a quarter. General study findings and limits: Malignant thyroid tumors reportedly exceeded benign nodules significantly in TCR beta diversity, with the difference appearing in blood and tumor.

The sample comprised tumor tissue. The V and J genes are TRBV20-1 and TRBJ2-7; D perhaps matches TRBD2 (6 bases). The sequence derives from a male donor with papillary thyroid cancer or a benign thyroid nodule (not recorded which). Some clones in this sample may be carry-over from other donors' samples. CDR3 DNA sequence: TGCAGTGCTAGAGATCGTCTTAACGGGGGATACGAGCAGTACTTC. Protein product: CSARDRLNGGYEQYF.